This T cell receptor (beta chain) was sequenced in a study of shared clonotypes between healthy human individuals. Study at large: Used for every donor were three CD4 naive, three CD4 memory, two CD8 naive and one CD8 memory plate.

Study-wide results and caveats: Investigators collected only blood, and repertoires in tissues likely differ. At large depth, rarefaction still showed sorted-subset sequencing to be incomplete. Some naive CD4 clonotypes, around 5%, turned up in common across four donors.

In the case of this clone: Its target is not known.

TCRdb's table, derived via immunoSEQ multiplex PCR, lists solely in-frame clones and lacks some. The data show hundreds of thousands of clones, 90% to 96% seen once. The CDR3 is 12 amino acids. Germline loops: CDR1 SGHVS, CDR2 FNYEAQ. V lost 5 bases and J lost 4, with 9 bases in between. The sequenced sample was naive CD4+ T cells sorted from blood. Subset of the sample: CD45RA+ positively selected. This clonotype was sampled from a woman younger than 45 in good health. This chain uses TRBV7-6 with TRBJ2-7, with a weak D call TRBD1 (6 bases). The CDR3, as DNA: TGTGCCAGCAGCCCCGACAGGTACGAGCAGTACTTC. Its protein is CASSPDRYEQYF.